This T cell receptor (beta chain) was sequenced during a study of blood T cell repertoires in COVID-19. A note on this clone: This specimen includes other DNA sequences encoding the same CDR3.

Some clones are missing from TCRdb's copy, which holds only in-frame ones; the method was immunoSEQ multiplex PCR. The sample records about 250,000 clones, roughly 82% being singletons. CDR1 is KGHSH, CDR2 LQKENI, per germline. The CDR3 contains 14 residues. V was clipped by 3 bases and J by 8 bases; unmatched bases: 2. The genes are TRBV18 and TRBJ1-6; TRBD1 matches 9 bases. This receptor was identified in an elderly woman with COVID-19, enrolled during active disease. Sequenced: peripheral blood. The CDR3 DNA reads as TGTGCCAGCTCACCGACAGGGGGGGATTCACCCCTCCACTTT. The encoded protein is CASSPTGGDSPLHF. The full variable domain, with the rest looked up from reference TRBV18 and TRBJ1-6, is NAGVMQNPRHLVRRRGQEARLRCSPMKGHSHVYWYRQLPEEGLKFMVYLQKENIIDESGMPKERFSAEFPKEGPSILRIQQVVRGDSAAYFCASSPTGGDSPLHFGNGTRLTVT.